This T cell receptor beta chain was profiled in a study of T cells in Graves' hyperthyroidism and ophthalmopathy. This clonotype came up a few times. Duration under 3 months, a NOSPECS grade of at least 4, and a Clinical Activity Score of at least 3 characterized the ophthalmopathy patients. Exclusion criteria comprised uncontrolled infection, other autoimmune disease, pregnancy or lactation. Amplification of TCR beta CDR3 regions used RNA as the template. Carried out on the TCR CDR3, a first-round RT-PCR used the HTBI primer set. A single record per CDR3 protein comes from TCRdb applying MiXCR to the multiplex PCR reads. The sample includes a few hundred thousand distinct CDR3 sequences, 15% to 20% of them seen just once. Trimming left V 6 bases short and J 6 bases short, with 8 bases between. CDR1 is MNHEY, CDR2 SMNVEV, per germline (reference sequence). The CDR3 consists of 12 residues.

The origin of this receptor is a woman aged 25 to 45 with Graves' ophthalmopathy. Sequencing was done on a sample of blood. The chain is built from TRBV27 and TRBJ2-2; D tentatively reads TRBD1 or TRBD2 (5 bases each). The CDR3 coding sequence is TGTGCCAGCAGGGGGGAACCCGGGGAGCTGTTTTTT. Amino acids: CASRGEPGELFF.